The clone carrying this T cell receptor beta chain has just one count. The antigen is unknown. The sample is drawn from a study of metastatic and nonmetastatic thyroid tumors. Study context: It was across blood and tumor or nodule tissue from malignant and benign thyroid patients that repertoires were compared.

The authors' processing: The study built a papillary thyroid cancer distant-metastasis classifier from CDR3 differences across clinicopathological groups. TCRdb called clones again from the PCR reads with MiXCR. TCRdb assigned the V and J calls; the authors' analysis was not used. The table shows 16,000 or so clones, with over 20% occurring only once. Not a single patient had been given any form of treatment at any point before undergoing thyroid surgery. The J segment lost 4 bases and the V segment lost 0 bases, leaving 13 bases of the junction unmatched. Per germline, CDR1 DFQATT and CDR2 SNEGSKA (reference sequence). The CDR3 totals 19 residues. Study conclusions and caveats: The reported finding was significantly higher TCR beta diversity in malignant thyroid tumors relative to benign nodules, in blood and tumor.

The chain uses TRBV20-1 and TRBJ2-1; 12 bases map to TRBD2. Sequencing was done on a sample of tumor tissue. The clonotype originates from a female donor with papillary thyroid cancer or a benign thyroid nodule (not recorded which). Some clones in this sample may be carry-over from other donors' samples. This CDR3 reads CSARELWLAGGPWYNEQFF. In DNA, the CDR3 is TGCAGTGCTAGAGAGTTATGGCTAGCGGGAGGGCCGTGGTACAATGAGCAGTTCTTC.